The text below deals with one TCR beta chain. These data belong to a study of blood T cell repertoires in COVID-19. Across the study: There were acute and convalescent COVID-19 samples, and they came from the United States, Italy and Spain. In each case, the material was cDNA or gDNA derived from T cells, B-cell-depleted T cells, or PBMCs.

J lost 0 bases, V lost 6 bases, and 11 bases had no gene match. This CDR3 spans 16 amino acids. Per the germline V gene, CDR1 is MNHEY and CDR2 is SMNVEV (reference sequence). As handled by the study authors: From reference gene primer amplification, estimates of nucleated cell counts were derived. Here immunoSEQ multiplex PCR was the method, and the copy in TCRdb shows in-frame clones only, minus some. From that table come the V and J calls and clone size; the DNA was used to work out D and trimming. The sample includes about 300,000 clones, about 88% of them seen just once. Sequencing was carried out using peripheral blood. The sequence derives from a man between 65 and 79 years old with acute or convalescent COVID-19. The chain carries TRBV27 and TRBJ2-7; 7 bases agree with TRBD1. CDR3 in DNA: TGTGCCAGCAGGACCGCCGGGACAGTAGCCTCCTACGAGCAGTACTTC. Translation: CASRTAGTVASYEQYF.